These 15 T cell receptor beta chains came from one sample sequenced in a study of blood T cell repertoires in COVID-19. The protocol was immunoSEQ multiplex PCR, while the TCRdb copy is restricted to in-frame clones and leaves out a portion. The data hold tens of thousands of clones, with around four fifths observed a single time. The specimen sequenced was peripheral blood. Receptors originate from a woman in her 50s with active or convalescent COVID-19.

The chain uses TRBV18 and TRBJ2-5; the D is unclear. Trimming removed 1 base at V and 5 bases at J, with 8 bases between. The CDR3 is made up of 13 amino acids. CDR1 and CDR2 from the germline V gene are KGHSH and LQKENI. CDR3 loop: CASSPLPAETQYF. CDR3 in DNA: TGTGCCAGCTCACCACTGCCCGCGGAGACCCAGTACTTC.

In DNA, the CDR3 is TGCGCCAGCAGTGAATGGGGGACAGGGGCGAGCTACGAGCAGTACTTC. This sequence encodes CASSEWGTGASYEQYF. This sequence joins TRBV10-2 and TRBJ2-7; 10 bases are shared with TRBD1. The CDR3 runs 16 residues. V trimming: 3 bases; J trimming: 3 bases; junction bases outside the gene matches: 8. The V gene's germline CDR1 is WSHSY and CDR2 SAAADI.

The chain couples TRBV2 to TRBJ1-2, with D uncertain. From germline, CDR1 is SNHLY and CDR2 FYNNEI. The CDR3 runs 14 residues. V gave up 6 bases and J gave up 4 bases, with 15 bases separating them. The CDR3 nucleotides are TGTGCCAGCAGCGCCGAGGGTCTTCTCTATGGCTACACCTTC. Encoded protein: CASSAEGLLYGYTF.

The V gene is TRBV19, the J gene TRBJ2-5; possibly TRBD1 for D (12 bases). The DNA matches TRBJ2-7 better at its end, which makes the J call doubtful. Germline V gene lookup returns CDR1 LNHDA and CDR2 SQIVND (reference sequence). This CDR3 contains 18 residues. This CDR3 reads CASAPGQGASGRSYEQYF. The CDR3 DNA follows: TGTGCCAGTGCTCCGGGACAGGGGGCTAGCGGGAGGTCCTACGAGCAGTACTTC.

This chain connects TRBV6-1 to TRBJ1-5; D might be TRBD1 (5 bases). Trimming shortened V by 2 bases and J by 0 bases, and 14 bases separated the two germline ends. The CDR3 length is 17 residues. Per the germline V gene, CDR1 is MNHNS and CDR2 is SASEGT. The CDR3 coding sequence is TGTGCCAGCAGTGAAAGGCGACTGGGGGGTAGCAATCAGCCCCAGCATTTT. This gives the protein CASSERRLGGSNQPQHF.

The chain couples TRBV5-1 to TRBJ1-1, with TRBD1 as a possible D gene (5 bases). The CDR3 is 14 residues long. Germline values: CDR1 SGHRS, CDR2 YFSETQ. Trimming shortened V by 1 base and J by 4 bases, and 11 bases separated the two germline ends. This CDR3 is CASSLIGEGTEAFF. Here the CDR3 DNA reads TGCGCCAGCAGCTTGATAGGGGAGGGCACTGAAGCTTTCTTT.

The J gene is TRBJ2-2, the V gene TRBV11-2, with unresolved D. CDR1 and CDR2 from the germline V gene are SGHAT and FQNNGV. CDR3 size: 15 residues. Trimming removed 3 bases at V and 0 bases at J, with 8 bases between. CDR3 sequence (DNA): TGTGCCAGCAGCTTGGGCAGGTCGAACACCGGGGAGCTGTTTTTT. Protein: CASSLGRSNTGELFF.

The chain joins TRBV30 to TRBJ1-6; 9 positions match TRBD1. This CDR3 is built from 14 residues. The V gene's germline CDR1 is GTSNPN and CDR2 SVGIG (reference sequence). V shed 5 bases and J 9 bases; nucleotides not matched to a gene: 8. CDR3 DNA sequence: TGTGCCTGGCTCCGGGACAGGGTCGTTTCACCCCTCCACTTT. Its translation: CAWLRDRVVSPLHF.

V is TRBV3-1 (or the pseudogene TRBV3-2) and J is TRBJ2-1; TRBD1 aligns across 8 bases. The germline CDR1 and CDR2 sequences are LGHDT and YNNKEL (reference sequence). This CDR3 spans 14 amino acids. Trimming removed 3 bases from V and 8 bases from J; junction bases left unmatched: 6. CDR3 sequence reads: CASSHTGQGDEQFF. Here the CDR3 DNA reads TGTGCCAGCAGCCACACAGGACAGGGCGATGAGCAGTTCTTC.

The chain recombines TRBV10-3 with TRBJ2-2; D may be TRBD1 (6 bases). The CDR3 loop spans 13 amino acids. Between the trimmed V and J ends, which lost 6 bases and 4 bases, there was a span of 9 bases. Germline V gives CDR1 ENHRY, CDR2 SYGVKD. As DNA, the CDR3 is TGTGCCATCAGCCACAGGGTCACCGGGGAGCTGTTTTTT. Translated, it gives CAISHRVTGELFF.

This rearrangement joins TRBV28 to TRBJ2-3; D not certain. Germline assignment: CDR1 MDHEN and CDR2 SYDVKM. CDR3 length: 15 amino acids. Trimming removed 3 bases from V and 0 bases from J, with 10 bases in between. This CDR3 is CASSFSILSTDTQYF. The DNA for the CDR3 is TGTGCCAGCAGTTTTAGCATTCTCAGCACAGATACGCAGTATTTT.

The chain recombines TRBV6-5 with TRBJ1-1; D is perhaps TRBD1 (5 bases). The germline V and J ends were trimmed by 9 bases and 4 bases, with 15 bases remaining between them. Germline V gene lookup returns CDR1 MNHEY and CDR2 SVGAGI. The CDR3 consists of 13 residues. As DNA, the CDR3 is TGTGCCAGTGGACAAACCGGAATCACTGAAGCTTTCTTT. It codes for CASGQTGITEAFF.

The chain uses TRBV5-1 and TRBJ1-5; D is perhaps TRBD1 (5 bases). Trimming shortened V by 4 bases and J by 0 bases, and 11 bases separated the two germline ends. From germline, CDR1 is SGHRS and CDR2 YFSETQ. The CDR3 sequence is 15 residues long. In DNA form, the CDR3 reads TGCGCCAGCAGCCAGGAGGGACGTAGCAATCAGCCCCAGCATTTT. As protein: CASSQEGRSNQPQHF.

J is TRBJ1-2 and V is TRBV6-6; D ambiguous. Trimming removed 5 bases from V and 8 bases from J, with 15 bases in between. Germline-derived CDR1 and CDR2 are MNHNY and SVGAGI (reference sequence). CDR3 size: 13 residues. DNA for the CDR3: TGTGCCAGCAGTCGCCCCGGTGGGGAGGGCTACACCTTC. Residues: CASSRPGGEGYTF.

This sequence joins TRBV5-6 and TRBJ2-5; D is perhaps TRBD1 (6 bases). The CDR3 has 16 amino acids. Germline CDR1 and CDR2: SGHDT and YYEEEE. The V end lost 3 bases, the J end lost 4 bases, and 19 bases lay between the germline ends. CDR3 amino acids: CASSSKGGRGRETQYF. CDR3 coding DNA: TGTGCCAGCAGCTCCAAAGGGGGTAGGGGACGAGAGACCCAGTACTTC.